This T cell receptor beta chain is from a study of long-term antiretroviral therapy in people with HIV. Study conclusions and caveats: Dating from the mid-2000s to the late 2010s, the blood was possibly obtained under older ART regimens.

There are 14 residues in the CDR3. V trimming: 4 bases; J trimming: 8 bases; junction bases outside the gene matches: 7. In germline, CDR1 is MNHNS, CDR2 SASEGT. A v3.0 immunoSEQ assay was performed at survey level. The assay was immunoSEQ multiplex PCR, and TCRdb's table has in-frame clones only and misses some. This sample yields more than 25,000 clones, of which over 90% are seen a single time; 5% to 7% belongs to the top ten. As for this clone: What it binds is not known.

The chain employs TRBV6-1 and TRBJ2-1; 8 nucleotides match TRBD2. Sequences were derived from unsorted PBMCs, sampled almost 6.6 years after starting antiretroviral therapy. The sequence was collected from a woman aged 40 to 49 with HIV. This CDR3 reads CASSGVGGVYEQFF. The DNA of the CDR3 is TGTGCCAGCAGTGGGGTCGGGGGGGTATATGAGCAGTTCTTC.